This T cell receptor (beta chain) stems from a study of shared clonotypes between healthy human individuals. Study outcomes and limitations: The sharing of 4.5% to 5.5% of naive CD4 clonotypes was seen across a handful of donors.

On sorted subsets, replicate PCRs used 150 to 250 ng DNA, or some 28,000 T cell genomes. The assay was immunoSEQ multiplex PCR, and TCRdb's table has in-frame clones only and misses some. Of fewer than 1 million clones in the sample, about 96% were seen once. V was cut by 4 bases and J by 3 bases, with 11 bases left in between. Per the germline V gene, CDR1 is SGHRS and CDR2 is YFSETQ. CDR3 length equals 13 residues. On this clone: What it binds is unknown.

Cells designated naive CD8 were CD45RO-negative and were positively selected for CCR7, with terminally differentiated effector memory CD45RA+ cells excluded. The chain has TRBV5-1 and TRBJ2-7; D tentatively reads TRBD1 or TRBD2 (5 bases each). Sequencing was carried out using naive CD8+ T cells sorted from blood. The receptor was derived from a man aged 30 to 45 in good health. The CDR3 reads CASSLGERYEQYF. The CDR3 coding sequence is TGCGCCAGCAGCCTAGGGGAGCGCTACGAGCAGTACTTC.